This T cell receptor beta chain was observed in a study of cytomegalovirus exposure and HLA in healthy donors. CDR3 length: 14 residues. The germline V gene encodes CDR1 SEHNR and CDR2 FQNEAQ (reference sequence). Trimming took 5 bases from V and 0 from J, leaving 11 bases between them. Points on this clone: The antigen is unknown.

PCR primers comprised 60 Vbeta and 13 Jbeta primers. Assay used: immunoSEQ multiplex PCR; TCRdb lists only in-frame clones, some missing. The sample records about 70,000 clones, 74% being singletons. Overall study findings and caveats: Indistinguishable V segments such as TRBV6-2 and TRBV6-3 were excluded. Most CMV-associated TCR beta chains were later found to appear HLA-restricted.

The clonotype was recovered from a woman aged 55-70 years in good health and CMV-seropositive. This chain uses TRBV7-9 with TRBJ2-7; D perhaps matches TRBD2 (6 bases). The sequencing sample was made of PBMCs. The DNA of the CDR3 is TGTGCCAGCAGCGGGAGCGGGCGCTCCTACGAGCAGTACTTC. Its translation is CASSGSGRSYEQYF. Drawing the rest from reference TRBV7-9 and TRBJ2-7, the complete variable domain is DTGVSQNPRHKITKRGQNVTFRCDPISEHNRLYWYRQTLGQGPEFLTYFQNEAQLEKSRLLSDRFSAERPKGSFSTLEIQRTEQGDSAMYLCASSGSGRSYEQYFGPGTRLTVT.